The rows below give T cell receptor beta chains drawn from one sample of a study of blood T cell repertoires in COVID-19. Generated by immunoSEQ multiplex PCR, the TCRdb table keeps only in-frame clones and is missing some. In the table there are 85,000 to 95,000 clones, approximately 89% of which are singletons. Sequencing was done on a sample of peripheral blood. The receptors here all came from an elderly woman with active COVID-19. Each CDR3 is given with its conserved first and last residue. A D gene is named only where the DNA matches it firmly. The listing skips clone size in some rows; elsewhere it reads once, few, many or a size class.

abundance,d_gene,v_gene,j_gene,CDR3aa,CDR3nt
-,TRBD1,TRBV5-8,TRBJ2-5,CASSLAIAGGIRETQYF,TGTGCCAGCAGCTTGGCTATCGCAGGGGGTATCCGCGAGACCCAGTACTTC
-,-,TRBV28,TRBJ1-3,CASSFLKLGNTIYF,TGTGCCAGCAGTTTCCTAAAACTAGGAAACACCATATATTTT
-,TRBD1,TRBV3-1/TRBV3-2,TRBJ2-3,CASSQDRDRGTDTQYF,TGTGCCAGCAGCCAAGACCGGGACAGGGGGACAGATACGCAGTATTTT
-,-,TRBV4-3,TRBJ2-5,CASSLSYQETQYF,TGCGCCAGCAGCCTCTCGTACCAAGAGACCCAGTACTTC
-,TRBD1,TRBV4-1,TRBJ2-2,CASSQWTGTGELFF,TGCGCCAGCAGCCAATGGACAGGCACCGGGGAGCTGTTTTTT
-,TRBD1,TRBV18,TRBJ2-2,CASSPPAPDRVLFGELFF,TGTGCCAGCTCACCACCGGCCCCGGACAGGGTACTTTTCGGGGAGCTGTTTTTT
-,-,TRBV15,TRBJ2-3,CATSRTLVGGSSTDTQYF,TGTGCCACCAGCAGAACCTTGGTTGGGGGCTCTAGCACAGATACGCAGTATTTT
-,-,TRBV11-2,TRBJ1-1,CASSLSVGTEAFF,TGTGCCAGCAGCTTATCGGTCGGCACTGAAGCTTTCTTT
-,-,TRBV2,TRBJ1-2,CASSVTQGSYGYTF,TGTGCCAGCAGCGTTACACAGGGATCCTATGGCTACACCTTC
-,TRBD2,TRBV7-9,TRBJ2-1,CASSLSTTSASSYNEQFF,TGTGCCAGCAGCTTATCCACGACTAGCGCAAGCTCCTACAATGAGCAGTTCTTC
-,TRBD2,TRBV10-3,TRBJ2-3,CAINSGMNSLYF,TGTGCCATCAACAGCGGGATGAACTCTCTGTATTTT
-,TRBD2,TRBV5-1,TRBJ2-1,CASSSHPGLAGADYNEQFF,TGCGCCAGCAGCTCCCACCCGGGACTAGCGGGAGCAGACTACAATGAGCAGTTCTTC
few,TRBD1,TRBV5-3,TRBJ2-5,CARSFPDRASEPETQYF,TGTGCCAGAAGCTTCCCGGACAGGGCGAGTGAACCAGAGACCCAGTACTTC
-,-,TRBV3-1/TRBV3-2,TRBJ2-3,CASSQERAAHTDTQYF,TGTGCCAGCAGCCAAGAACGAGCGGCACACACAGATACGCAGTATTTT
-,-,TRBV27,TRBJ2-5,CASSLSYHSQETQYF,TGTGCCAGCAGTTTATCGTATCACAGCCAAGAGACCCAGTACTTC
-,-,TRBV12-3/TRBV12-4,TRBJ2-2,CASSPRLGELFF,TGTGCCAGCAGTCCCCGGTTGGGGGAGCTGTTTTTT
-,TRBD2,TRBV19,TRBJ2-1,CASSRLAGGFEQFF,TGTGCCAGTAGTCGCCTAGCGGGAGGGTTTGAGCAGTTCTTC
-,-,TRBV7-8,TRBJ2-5,CASSLALVSQETQYF,TGTGCCAGCAGCTTAGCTCTCGTGTCTCAAGAGACCCAGTACTTC
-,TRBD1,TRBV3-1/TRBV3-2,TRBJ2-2,CASSPGTGMNTGELFF,TGTGCCAGCAGCCCGGGGACAGGGATGAACACCGGGGAGCTGTTTTTT
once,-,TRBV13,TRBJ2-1,CASSLGEGFDEQFF,TGTGCCAGCAGCTTAGGTGAGGGCTTCGATGAGCAGTTCTTC
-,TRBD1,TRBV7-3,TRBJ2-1,CASSLAGTAYNEQFF,TGTGCCAGCAGTTTGGCCGGGACAGCCTACAATGAGCAGTTCTTC
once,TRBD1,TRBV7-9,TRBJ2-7,CASSLGQGANYEQYF,TGTGCCAGCAGCTTAGGGCAGGGGGCCAACTACGAGCAGTACTTC
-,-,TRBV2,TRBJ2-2,CASNSQSLGSGELFF,TGTGCCAGCAACTCCCAGAGCCTGGGGAGCGGGGAGCTGTTTTTT
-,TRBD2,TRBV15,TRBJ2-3,CATSRDLTSGTDTQYF,TGTGCCACCAGCAGAGATTTGACTAGCGGGACAGATACGCAGTATTTT
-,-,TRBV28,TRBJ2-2,CASSVQANTGELFF,TGTGCCAGCAGTGTACAGGCCAACACCGGGGAGCTGTTTTTT
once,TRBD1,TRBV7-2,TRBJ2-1,CASSSDRGAYNEQFF,TGTGCCAGCAGCTCGGACAGGGGGGCCTACAATGAGCAGTTCTTC